The present entry profiles one TCR beta chain with its context. Its cognate antigen has yet to be identified. No base quality values were provided; no much bigger clone lies one nucleotide off. These data are taken from a study of blood T cell repertoires in COVID-19 (dated by TCRdb to 2020 to 2022). With respect to the entire study: Collaborator samples came from the United States, Italy and Spain and covered acute and convalescent phases of COVID-19. Deeply sampled blood TCRbeta repertoires from subjects exposed to, actively infected with, or recovered from COVID-19 were included in the dataset. The material from the prospective study consisted of cDNA or gDNA derived from T cells, B-cell-depleted T cells, or PBMCs. Where HLA class I and class II types were available, the types were taken from metadata supplied by the sample provider, not from assay-based typing. A de-identified subject ID, COVID-19 status, age in years and sex were almost always included in the sample metadata. The samples were drawn from the first 160 participants of the ongoing ImmuneRACE study and from 950 to 1,500 subjects provided by 6 global collaborators. The repertoires were made available in a free public database intended to serve as a resource for research on the immune response to SARS-CoV-2.

Broader findings and caveats from the paper: Clinical and demographic metadata were provided uncurated, with the amount varying by source and participant.

Collaborating institutions collected whole blood in K2EDTA tubes following their own protocols. For TCRbeta analysis, collaborators shipped samples as frozen whole blood, isolated PBMCs, or DNA extracted from either of those sample types. TCRbeta CDR3 regions were amplified from genomic DNA by means of the immunoSEQ Assay, a bias-controlled multiplex PCR. Under the source paper's analysis protocol: Within the assay, amplification of reference gene primers was used to estimate how many nucleated cells each sample contained. To quantify the absolute abundance of each unique TCRbeta CDR3 rearrangement, sequence reads were collapsed and filtered. For each sample, productive Simpson clonality was calculated as the square root of Simpson's diversity index across productive rearrangements. TCRdb took over this immuneACCESS table, retaining in-frame rearrangements with V and J assigned. Such tables are incomplete; in checked studies, under half of the missing clones stem from an unresolved V gene, and the remainder is unexplained. The D gene and trimming were derived from the DNA, and the V and J assignments and clone size from that table. The sample profile shows tens of thousands of clones; more than 75% of them were found once. 15% of the sample belongs to the ten largest clones.

Trimming costs V 0 bases and J 0 bases, and their ends lie 11 bases apart. From its cysteine to its phenylalanine, the CDR3 spans 17 amino acids. The read is trimmed to its CDR3 DNA, 51 bases read in frame from base 1. CDR1 and CDR2 are read off the germline V gene as SGHTA and FQGNSA. Sequenced input: peripheral blood. The rearranged chain carries TRBV7-2 and TRBJ1-4; D gene: possibly TRBD1, on 6 matching bases. The sequence was collected from a human donor in a cohort sampled during active COVID-19. At the DNA level, the sequence is TGTGCCAGCAGCTTAGCGGGGGCGATCACAACTAATGAAAAACTGTTTTTT. It encodes CASSLAGAITTNEKLFF.